The rows below give T cell receptor beta chains drawn from one sample of a study of T-cell memory formation after mild COVID-19. TCRdb reanalysed the 5' RACE reads using MiXCR and keeps one entry per CDR3 protein. The data show 120,000 to 150,000 distinct CDR3 sequences, with over 15% seen just once and about 2.1% held by the top ten. Sequencing used PBMCs or a T cell subset sorted from them (not recorded which). These receptors all come from an adult woman who had mild COVID-19 (a few samples of this study predate the infection). Cell type and time point are not known. Each CDR3 is given with its conserved first and last residue. Each record gives: V gene, D gene, J gene, clone size, CDR3 DNA, CDR3 protein. The D gene is left open where the match is weak. The size entry is marked missing in some rows and otherwise reads once, few, many or a size class.

>TRBV6-5|TRBD1|TRBJ2-1|NA
TGTGCCAGCAGTCGGACAGGGGGCAGGACCTACAATGAGCAGTTCTTC
CASSRTGGRTYNEQFF
>TRBV6-4|TRBD1|TRBJ1-2|once
TGTGCCAGCAGGGGACAGACATTGGCCTATGGCTACACCTTC
CASRGQTLAYGYTF
>TRBV19|NA|TRBJ2-7|NA
TGTGCCAGTAGCCGACTCCCAGGGACCTACGAGCAGTACTTC
CASSRLPGTYEQYF
>TRBV20-1|NA|TRBJ1-5|many
TGCAGTGCGGTAAGGGGTCCAAGCAATCAGCCCCAGCATTTT
CSAVRGPSNQPQHF
>TRBV12-3/TRBV12-4|NA|TRBJ2-1|NA
TGTGCCAGCAGCCTAGGGTCTGGTGTGGGGCAGTTCTTC
CASSLGSGVGQFF
>TRBV7-6|NA|TRBJ1-1|NA
TGTGCCAGCAGCTTCGGGGGACGGAGAACTGAAGCTTTCTTT
CASSFGGRRTEAFF
>TRBV29-1|NA|TRBJ1-1|few
TGCAGCGTTGTTGGGGCGGACACTGAAGCTTTCTTT
CSVVGADTEAFF
>TRBV6-6|NA|TRBJ1-1|NA
TGTGCCAGCAGTTCCGGACACATAGACCTGAACACTGAAGCTTTCTTT
CASSSGHIDLNTEAFF
>TRBV5-1|TRBD2|TRBJ2-5|once
TGCGCCAGCAGCTTGGGACTAGCGGGGGTACAAGAGACCCAGTACTTC
CASSLGLAGVQETQYF
>TRBV7-8|NA|TRBJ2-7|NA
TGTGCCAGCAGTTCAGACTACGAGCAGTACTTC
CASSSDYEQYF
>TRBV20-1|TRBD2|TRBJ2-7|few
TGCAGTGCTAGACGGGGAGCTAGCGGATCCTACGAGCAGTACTTC
CSARRGASGSYEQYF